Included here is one T cell receptor beta chain sequence, with context. Followed longitudinally, the Seattle patients had been enrolled during active infection. Looked up from germline, CDR1 is LGHNA and CDR2 is YNFKEQ. The CDR3 has 19 residues. V lost 0 bases, J lost 0 bases, and 20 bases lay in between. This sample was taken from a study of blood T cell repertoires in COVID-19. About the study: PBMCs, B-cell-depleted T cells, or T cells were the source of the cDNA or gDNA that made up the material.

Measured with immunoSEQ multiplex PCR; TCRdb has only the in-frame clones, and not every one. The profile shows 70,000 to 95,000 clones, more than 80% of them singletons. This receptor was taken from a man aged 50 to 59 with COVID-19, enrolled during active disease. The sequencing sample was made of peripheral blood. V usage is TRBV4-2 and J usage is TRBJ1-1; a possible D gene is TRBD1 (5 bases). DNA of the CDR3: TGTGCCAGCAGCCAAGAGGCTGTGGGGGGGAGGATTATGAACACTGAAGCTTTCTTT. This translates into CASSQEAVGGRIMNTEAFF.